A single sample gave rise to the 21 T cell receptor beta chains below, sequenced in a study of CD4 T cells in relation to SARS-CoV-2 and coronaviruses. Sequencing used immunoSEQ multiplex PCR; TCRdb keeps in-frame clones, though not all of them. The sample carries some 25,000 clones, 70% to 80% recorded once. Their antigens are not known. Before the COVID-19 pandemic, during about 2011-2019, CD4+ T cells were taken from unexposed donors. Isolation of CD4+ T cells took place after about eleven days in culture. Sequences were obtained from CD4+ T cells from PBMCs, cultured in vitro. The receptors stem from a human donor in good health.

This chain connects TRBV7-2 to TRBJ2-2; D gene ambiguous. The CDR3 is 12 residues long. Germline assignment: CDR1 SGHTA and CDR2 FQGNSA. V was trimmed by 6 bases and J by 5 bases, leaving 7 bases between them. The CDR3, as DNA: TGTGCCAGCAGGACAATGACCGGGGAGCTGTTTTTT. This encodes CASRTMTGELFF.

This chain joins TRBV5-1 and TRBJ2-3; 9 bases are shared with TRBD2. V shed 2 bases, J shed 6 bases, and the junction held 16 bases outside the gene matches. The CDR3 consists of 18 residues. The V gene's germline CDR1 is SGHRS and CDR2 YFSETQ. The CDR3 region has the DNA TGCGCCAGCAGCTTCGGGGACAGAGGCCGCGGGAGGGCTGATACGCAGTATTTT. It is translated as CASSFGDRGRGRADTQYF.

V usage is TRBV7-7 and J usage is TRBJ2-5; the match to TRBD2 covers 10 bases. With 5 bases clipped from V and 6 bases from J, the junction kept 3 bases outside the gene matches. Germline assignment: CDR1 SSHAT and CDR2 FNYEAQ (reference sequence). The CDR3 totals 13 residues. CDR3 in amino acids: CASSPSGGKTQYF. CDR3 coding DNA: TGTGCCAGCAGCCCTAGCGGGGGCAAGACCCAGTACTTC.

The chain links TRBV7-3 to TRBJ2-3, with 11 bases matching TRBD1. Trimming removed 0 bases from V and 6 bases from J; junction bases left unmatched: 8. Germline lookup yields CDR1 SGHTA and CDR2 FQGTGA. This CDR3 is 17 amino acids long. The CDR3 here is CASSLTSGTGGGDTQYF. The DNA of the CDR3 is TGTGCCAGCAGCTTAACCTCGGGGACAGGGGGTGGTGATACGCAGTATTTT.

CDR3 in amino acids: CASSEFWGSYNEQFF. DNA for the CDR3: TGTGCCAGCAGTGAATTTTGGGGATCCTACAATGAGCAGTTCTTC. The chain recombines TRBV2 with TRBJ2-1, with unresolved D. CDR1 is SNHLY and CDR2 is FYNNEI in the germline V gene. V dropped 2 bases and J dropped 1 base, with 9 bases sitting between them. CDR3 size: 15 residues.

The chain is built from TRBV27 and TRBJ1-5; D not certain. Germline CDR1 and CDR2: MNHEY and SMNVEV (reference sequence). The CDR3 totals 13 residues. Trimming pared 4 bases from V and 7 bases from J, leaving 11 bases between. The CDR3 sequence is CASSSIRRQPQHF. The CDR3 DNA sequence: TGTGCCAGCAGTTCGATCAGGCGGCAGCCCCAGCATTTT.

This clone was seen once. J is TRBJ2-5 and V is TRBV27; 9 bases are shared with TRBD1. The trim removed 6 bases at V and 7 bases at J, leaving 6 bases unmatched. Germline CDR1 is MNHEY and CDR2 is SMNVEV (reference sequence). The CDR3 spans 13 residues. CDR3 nucleotides: TGTGCCAGCAGCGGGACAGGGTTTTGGACCCAGTACTTC. Protein product: CASSGTGFWTQYF.

The chain has TRBV19 and TRBJ2-3, with 8 bases identical to TRBD2. With 4 bases clipped from V and 4 bases from J, the junction kept 7 bases outside the gene matches. CDR3 size: 15 residues. Germline CDR1 is LNHDA and CDR2 is SQIVND (reference sequence). The CDR3, as DNA: TGTGCCAGTAGTACTGGACTAGCTATAGCAGATACGCAGTATTTT. It specifies CASSTGLAIADTQYF. The whole variable domain, remainder taken from reference TRBV19 and TRBJ2-3, is DGGITQSPKYLFRKEGQNVTLSCEQNLNHDAMYWYRQDPGQGLRLIYYSQIVNDFQKGDIAEGYSVSREKKESFPLTVTSAQKNPTAFYLCASSTGLAIADTQYFGPGTRLTVL.

This clone came up a few times. V usage is TRBV7-2 and J usage is TRBJ2-4; 8 bases map to TRBD1. The CDR3 has 12 residues. V dropped 5 bases and J dropped 6; count of bases not matched to a gene: 0. Germline loops: CDR1 SGHTA, CDR2 FQGNSA. This chain's CDR3 is CASSDRGNIQYF. The CDR3 nucleotides are TGTGCCAGCAGCGACAGGGGAAACATTCAGTACTTC.

The chain links TRBV25-1 to TRBJ1-6; TRBD1 agrees at 9 bases. The CDR3 has 16 residues. From germline, CDR1 is MGHDK and CDR2 SYGVNS. V trimming: 5 bases; J trimming: 9 bases; junction bases outside the gene matches: 11. The CDR3 region is CASSPEGTGYTSPLHF. In DNA form, the CDR3 reads TGTGCCAGCAGTCCAGAGGGGACAGGGTACACTTCACCCCTCCACTTT.

The rearrangement joins TRBV6-5 to TRBJ1-2; tentative D call: TRBD1 (6 bases). The CDR3 loop spans 14 amino acids. V lost 5 bases and J lost 5, with 15 bases in between. Germline assignment: CDR1 MNHEY and CDR2 SVGAGI. The CDR3 sequence: CASSPERGWYGYTF. The DNA for the CDR3 is TGTGCCAGCAGTCCGGAGAGGGGGTGGTATGGCTACACCTTC.

This clone came up a few times. J is TRBJ2-3 and V is TRBV24-1; the D gene is possibly TRBD2 (7 bases). The germline CDR1 and CDR2 sequences are KGHDR and SFDVKD. The CDR3 contains 12 residues. V was pared by 9 bases and J by 3 bases, with 9 bases between. The CDR3 loop reads CATAGATDTQYF. The CDR3 nucleotides read TGTGCCACCGCGGGGGCAACAGATACGCAGTATTTT.

The table lists this clone with a few counts. The chain links TRBV10-3 to TRBJ1-2; TRBD1 matches 9 bases. Germline-derived CDR1 and CDR2 are ENHRY and SYGVKD. The CDR3 is 13 amino acids. J was trimmed by 4 bases and V by 10 bases; bases with no gene match: 7. CDR3 in DNA: TGTGCCAGCGGGGACAGGGAGGTCTATGGCTACACCTTC. It translates to CASGDREVYGYTF.

The chain links TRBV5-5 to TRBJ2-7; TRBD1 aligns across 11 bases. Looked up from germline, CDR1 is SGHKS and CDR2 is YYEKEE (reference sequence). Trimming took 4 bases from V and 3 from J; bases not matched to a gene: 6. CDR3 length equals 15 residues. CDR3 sequence (DNA): TGTGCCAGCAGCCGGACAGGGGGCGAGGACTACGAGCAGTACTTC. Protein sequence: CASSRTGGEDYEQYF. Full variable domain (remainder filled in from reference TRBV5-5 and TRBJ2-7): DAGVTQSPTHLIKTRGQQVTLRCSPISGHKSVSWYQQVLGQGPQFIFQYYEKEERGRGNFPDRFSARQFPNYSSELNVNALLLGDSALYLCASSRTGGEDYEQYFGPGTRLTVT.

The V call is TRBV2, the J call TRBJ2-5, with a tentative D call TRBD1 (5 bases). V lost 6 bases and J lost 2, with 13 bases in between. This CDR3 is 14 amino acids long. Germline V CDR1 and CDR2: SNHLY, FYNNEI. CDR3 nucleotides: TGTGCCAGCAGCCCTAGGGGTGGGCAAGAGACCCAGTACTTC. It codes for CASSPRGGQETQYF.

This chain's CDR3 is CASSLEDRGYTF. For the CDR3, the DNA is TGCGCCAGCAGCTTGGAGGACAGGGGCTACACCTTC. The chain recombines TRBV5-1 with TRBJ1-2; 7 bases fit TRBD1. With V trimmed by 0 bases and J by 8 bases, 1 base remained unmatched. The germline V gene encodes CDR1 SGHRS and CDR2 YFSETQ. CDR3 length: 12 residues.

This clone is medium-sized by share. The chain carries TRBV7-2 and TRBJ1-6, with TRBD1 identical over 7 bases. Trimming took 3 bases from V and 8 from J; bases not matched to a gene: 10. This CDR3 contains 16 residues. The germline gives CDR1 SGHTA, CDR2 FQGNSA. The CDR3 nucleotides are TGTGCCAGCAGCTTTTACCTCAGGGGGAAGGATTCACCCCTCCACTTT. Translated: CASSFYLRGKDSPLHF.

The chain recombines TRBV5-1 with TRBJ2-1, with D perhaps TRBD2 (6 bases). The length of the CDR3 is 16 residues. The germline CDR1 and CDR2 sequences are SGHRS and YFSETQ. V was clipped by 0 bases and J by 1 base, with 11 bases between them. The CDR3 coding sequence is TGCGCCAGCAGCTTGGTGTCCAGCGGGTCCTACAATGAGCAGTTCTTC. It is translated as CASSLVSSGSYNEQFF.

V gene TRBV7-9 combines with J gene TRBJ1-2; D remains unclear. Per germline, CDR1 SEHNR and CDR2 FQNEAQ (reference sequence). This CDR3 contains 14 residues. Trimming stripped 1 base from V and 0 bases from J, with 6 bases between. The CDR3 DNA sequence: TGTGCCAGCAGCTTAGTTATAGCTAACTATGGCTACACCTTC. Its protein is CASSLVIANYGYTF.

V is TRBV9 and J is TRBJ2-2; D perhaps matches TRBD1 (6 bases). CDR1 is SGDLS and CDR2 is YYNGEE in the germline V gene. CDR3 length equals 16 residues. The germline V and J ends were trimmed by 0 bases and 3 bases, with 12 bases remaining between them. Written as DNA, the CDR3 is TGTGCCAGCAGCGTAGATGGGGGCGGCGACACCGGGGAGCTGTTTTTT. Translation: CASSVDGGGDTGELFF.

V is TRBV2 and J is TRBJ2-5; TRBD2 is a possible D gene (7 bases). V was pared by 5 bases and J by 4 bases, with 14 bases between. The CDR3 is 14 amino acids. Germline V gene lookup returns CDR1 SNHLY and CDR2 FYNNEI. CDR3 bases: TGTGCCAGCAGTTGGGGGGGCCGGGTAGAGACCCAGTACTTC. It specifies CASSWGGRVETQYF.